Listed here are 29 T cell receptor beta chains from one sample, sequenced in a study of T cells after yellow fever vaccination. TCRdb re-called the 5' RACE reads through MiXCR, storing one row per CDR3 protein. The table lists 510,000 or so distinct CDR3 sequences, about a fifth of them singletons. Sequencing was performed on PBMCs, taken 15 days after the yellow fever booster vaccination. The receptors here all came from a man aged 30 to 39 who received the YFV17D yellow fever vaccine.

The rearrangement links TRBV28 to TRBJ2-2; D is unresolved. This CDR3 spans 14 amino acids. Deletions cut 3 bases from V and 8 bases from J, with 13 bases between. Germline V gene lookup returns CDR1 MDHEN and CDR2 SYDVKM. The CDR3 DNA is TGTGCCAGCAGTTTTTCTAACTTGAGAGGGGAGCTGTTTTTT. Encoded protein: CASSFSNLRGELFF. Complete variable domain (other parts from reference TRBV28 and TRBJ2-2): DVKVTQSSRYLVKRTGEKVFLECVQDMDHENMFWYRQDPGLGLRLIYFSYDVKMKEKGDIPEGYSVSREKKERFSLILESASTNQTSMYLCASSFSNLRGELFFGEGSRLTVL.

This clonotype has only a few counts. The chain recombines TRBV28 with TRBJ2-3; D perhaps matches TRBD1 (6 bases). The CDR3 loop spans 15 amino acids. The germline V gene has CDR1 MDHEN and CDR2 SYDVKM. V dropped 6 bases and J dropped 1 base, with 14 bases sitting between them. CDR3 nucleotide sequence: TGTGCCAGCAGCTACCATAACAGGGGCACAGATACGCAGTATTTT. Translated: CASSYHNRGTDTQYF. Full variable domain (rest looked up from reference TRBV28 and TRBJ2-3): DVKVTQSSRYLVKRTGEKVFLECVQDMDHENMFWYRQDPGLGLRLIYFSYDVKMKEKGDIPEGYSVSREKKERFSLILESASTNQTSMYLCASSYHNRGTDTQYFGPGTRLTVL.

The V call is TRBV5-1, the J call TRBJ2-2, with TRBD1 matching 8 bases. CDR1 and CDR2 from the germline V gene are SGHRS and YFSETQ. J was trimmed by 10 bases and V by 1 base; bases with no gene match: 9. This CDR3 is built from 15 residues. CDR3 DNA sequence: TGCGCCAGCAGCTTGCGAGGACAGGGAATGGCGGAGCTGTTTTTT. It codes for CASSLRGQGMAELFF.

This clonotype occurred many times. V usage is TRBV6-2 or TRBV6-3 and J usage is TRBJ2-3; no reliable D call. V lost 5 bases to trimming and J lost 3 bases, with 15 bases between them. CDR1 is MNHEY, CDR2 SVGEGT, per germline. CDR3 size: 15 residues. CDR3 sequence: CASSRTSAVTDTQYF. For the CDR3, the DNA is TGTGCCAGCAGTCGGACGAGCGCTGTAACAGATACGCAGTATTTT.

This clonotype was recorded at least ten times. This chain links TRBV6-6 with TRBJ2-1; D unclear. CDR3 size: 10 residues. Germline V lookup: CDR1 MNHNY, CDR2 SVGAGI (reference sequence). The V end lost 5 bases, the J end lost 13 bases, and 9 bases lay between the germline ends. CDR3 DNA sequence: TGTGCCAGCAGTAACCCTGTCCAGTTCTTC. Residues: CASSNPVQFF.

The table lists this clonotype with many counts. Here the CDR3 DNA reads TGTGCCAGCAGCTCCTTTCCCGGGGAGCTGTTTTTT. This encodes CASSSFPGELFF. This chain joins TRBV7-2 and TRBJ2-2; D is ambiguous. The CDR3 is 12 amino acids. Germline V CDR1 and CDR2: SGHTA, FQGNSA. The V end lost 4 bases, the J end lost 6 bases, and 6 bases lay between the germline ends.

V and J are TRBV28 and TRBJ1-5, with 7 bases matching TRBD1. The CDR3 spans 17 residues. Trimming cost V 1 base and J 0 bases; bases outside gene matches: 6. Germline V CDR1 and CDR2: MDHEN, SYDVKM. The CDR3 coding sequence is TGTGCCAGCAGTTTATATGGACAGGCATATAGCAATCAGCCCCAGCATTTT. Translation gives CASSLYGQAYSNQPQHF.

This clonotype occurred a few times. The J gene is TRBJ2-3, the V gene TRBV27, with TRBD2 matching over 7 bases. The J segment lost 2 bases and the V segment lost 7 bases, leaving 9 bases of the junction unmatched. CDR3 length equals 15 residues. Germline V gene lookup returns CDR1 MNHEY and CDR2 SMNVEV (reference sequence). The CDR3 bases are TGTGCCAGCAACGGGAGGCGTAGAACCACAGATACGCAGTATTTT. Its protein is CASNGRRRTTDTQYF.

The rearrangement joins TRBV7-2 to TRBJ2-3; D perhaps matches TRBD2 (5 bases). CDR3 length equals 12 residues. V lost 5 bases, J lost 7 bases, and 10 bases lay in between. Germline loops: CDR1 SGHTA, CDR2 FQGNSA. The CDR3 reads CASSLPGNTQYF. The DNA of the CDR3 is TGTGCCAGCAGCCTGCCGGGGAATACGCAGTATTTT.

In this sample, this clonotype turned up a few times. V usage is TRBV7-6 and J usage is TRBJ2-1; weak D call: TRBD2 (6 bases). CDR3 length: 14 amino acids. The germline gives CDR1 SGHVS, CDR2 FNYEAQ. V was trimmed by 5 bases and J by 7 bases, leaving 15 bases between them. CDR3 sequence reads: CASSLSSGSNEQFF. DNA of the CDR3: TGTGCCAGCAGCCTATCCTCCGGGAGTAATGAGCAGTTCTTC.

The sample holds a few counts of this clonotype. V usage is TRBV7-2 and J usage is TRBJ2-1, with TRBD2 matching 8 bases. Germline V gives CDR1 SGHTA, CDR2 FQGNSA. The CDR3 is 14 amino acids. The J segment lost 8 bases and the V segment lost 4 bases, leaving 7 bases of the junction unmatched. The CDR3 spells CASSSRLAFDEQFF. CDR3 in DNA: TGTGCCAGCAGCTCACGACTAGCGTTCGATGAGCAGTTCTTC. Full variable domain (missing parts from reference TRBV7-2 and TRBJ2-1): GAGVSQSPSNKVTEKGKDVELRCDPISGHTALYWYRQSLGQGLEFLIYFQGNSAPDKSGLPSDRFSAERTGGSVSTLTIQRTQQEDSAVYLCASSSRLAFDEQFFGPGTRLTVL.

This clonotype was observed at least ten times. The chain has TRBV10-1 and TRBJ2-5, with no clear D. CDR3 size: 9 residues. Trimming took 10 bases from V and 9 from J, leaving 9 bases between them. CDR1 is WNHNN and CDR2 is SYGVQD in the germline V gene (reference sequence). CDR3 DNA: TGCGCCACCCCCTGCGCCCAGTACTTC. Translated: CATPCAQYF.

Here the CDR3 DNA reads TGTGCCAGCAGCCCCCCAAGCCAATACGAGCAGTACTTC. Translation gives CASSPPSQYEQYF. This sequence joins TRBV3-1 and TRBJ2-7; D is unclear. The length of the CDR3 is 13 residues. Trimming took 4 bases from V and 4 from J, leaving 11 bases between them. Germline V gene data show CDR1 as LGHDT and CDR2 as YNNKEL (reference sequence).

This clonotype was counted only a few times. The V and J genes are TRBV18 and TRBJ2-1; weak D call: TRBD2 (6 bases). The V end was cut by 0 bases, the J end by 2 bases, with 14 bases between. This CDR3 spans 17 amino acids. CDR1 and CDR2 from the germline V gene are KGHSH and LQKENI. CDR3 amino acids: CASSPPGSGNTYNEQFF. DNA for the CDR3: TGTGCCAGCTCACCACCGGGTAGCGGAAACACCTACAATGAGCAGTTCTTC. Full variable domain (outside the CDR3, taken from reference TRBV18 and TRBJ2-1): NAGVMQNPRHLVRRRGQEARLRCSPMKGHSHVYWYRQLPEEGLKFMVYLQKENIIDESGMPKERFSAEFPKEGPSILRIQQVVRGDSAAYFCASSPPGSGNTYNEQFFGPGTRLTVL.

This chain links TRBV20-1 with TRBJ2-1, with TRBD2 identical over 9 bases. The CDR3 covers 16 residues. CDR1 is DFQATT, CDR2 SNEGSKA, per germline (reference sequence). V was clipped by 4 bases and J by 7 bases; unmatched bases: 14. CDR3 sequence: CSAITGTSRWNNEQFF. CDR3 DNA: TGCAGTGCTATAACCGGGACTAGCCGTTGGAATAATGAGCAGTTCTTC.

J is TRBJ2-3 and V is TRBV7-6; 13 bases are shared with TRBD2. V was clipped by 5 bases and J by 5 bases; unmatched bases: 13. This CDR3 has 18 amino acids. CDR1 is SGHVS and CDR2 is FNYEAQ in the germline V gene. This chain's CDR3 is CASSPGLAGETTLDTQYF. CDR3 bases: TGTGCCAGCAGCCCCGGACTAGCGGGAGAGACAACGTTAGATACGCAGTATTTT.

Only a few counts were recorded for this clonotype. The V call is TRBV3-1, the J call TRBJ2-5; maybe TRBD2 (5 bases). CDR1 LGHDT and CDR2 YNNKEL come from the germline V gene (reference sequence). V was shortened by 1 base and J by 1 base, with 10 bases between the two germline ends. This CDR3 spans 15 amino acids. DNA for the CDR3: TGTGCCAGCAGCCAAGGAGGGAGTGGCCAAGAGACCCAGTACTTC. This translates into CASSQGGSGQETQYF.

The chain joins TRBV6-5 to TRBJ2-7, with D possibly being TRBD1 or TRBD2 (6 bases each). The CDR3 totals 15 residues. V shed 0 bases and J shed 6 bases, with 15 bases lying between them. Germline CDR1 is MNHEY and CDR2 is SVGAGI. The CDR3 DNA reads TGTGCCAGCAGTTACTCCCGAGACAGGAGGGGCGAGCAGTACTTC. Translation: CASSYSRDRRGEQYF.

The chain uses TRBV20-1 and TRBJ2-1; D is uncertain. The CDR3 has 10 residues. V lost 5 bases and J lost 9, with 8 bases in between. Germline-derived CDR1 and CDR2 are DFQATT and SNEGSKA (reference sequence). DNA of the CDR3: TGCAGTGCTGTAGGCGTTGAGCAGTTCTTC. The encoded protein is CSAVGVEQFF.

This chain connects TRBV5-1 to TRBJ2-3; no clear D. The V gene's germline CDR1 is SGHRS and CDR2 YFSETQ. This CDR3 has 14 residues. V dropped 2 bases and J dropped 4 bases, with 11 bases sitting between them. The CDR3 DNA follows: TGCGCCAGCAGCTTCCATGGAATTGCAGATACGCAGTATTTT. This translates into CASSFHGIADTQYF. The entire variable domain, with the rest obtained from reference TRBV5-1 and TRBJ2-3, is as follows: KAGVTQTPRYLIKTRGQQVTLSCSPISGHRSVSWYQQTPGQGLQFLFEYFSETQRNKGNFPGRFSGRQFSNSRSEMNVSTLELGDSALYLCASSFHGIADTQYFGPGTRLTVL.

The chain carries TRBV12-3 or TRBV12-4 and TRBJ2-5; no clear D gene. The V end was cut by 7 bases, the J end by 1 base, with 7 bases between. This CDR3 is built from 12 residues. Here the CDR3 DNA reads TGTGCCAGCAACGTAGCCCAAGAGACCCAGTACTTC. This sequence encodes CASNVAQETQYF.

The chain combines TRBV6-5 with TRBJ1-1; TRBD1 is a possible D gene (5 bases). The V gene's germline CDR1 is MNHEY and CDR2 SVGAGI. The CDR3 has 16 amino acids. The V and J ends lost 2 bases and 6 bases respectively, with 19 bases between them. In DNA, the CDR3 is TGTGCCAGCAGTTACAGCCCCGCGGGGGAAGGGCCTGAAGCTTTCTTT. It is translated as CASSYSPAGEGPEAFF.

DNA of the CDR3: TGTGCCAGCAGTCCAGGTTCTCGCAATCAGCCCCAGCATTTT. This gives the protein CASSPGSRNQPQHF. This sequence joins TRBV12-3 or TRBV12-4 and TRBJ1-5; D is uncertain. This CDR3 is 14 amino acids long. Trimming removed 5 bases at V and 2 bases at J, with 10 bases between.

This chain joins TRBV6-2 or TRBV6-3 and TRBJ2-3; D remains ambiguous. The germline CDR1 and CDR2 sequences are MNHEY and SVGEGT. The CDR3 extends over 14 amino acids. V lost 5 bases to trimming and J lost 6 bases, with 15 bases between them. CDR3 sequence: CASSNRRLADTQYF. The CDR3 coding sequence is TGTGCCAGCAGTAACCGGCGCCTCGCGGATACGCAGTATTTT.

A few counts support this clonotype. The CDR3 protein is CSARDRRGPTDTQYF. The CDR3 coding sequence is TGCAGTGCTAGAGATCGGAGAGGGCCCACAGATACGCAGTATTTT. The chain recombines TRBV20-1 with TRBJ2-3, with D perhaps matching TRBD2 (5 bases). CDR1 is DFQATT and CDR2 is SNEGSKA in the germline V gene (reference sequence). The CDR3 has 15 amino acids. Trimming removed 0 bases at V and 2 bases at J, with 12 bases between.

The chain carries TRBV9 and TRBJ2-2; 10 nucleotides match TRBD2. CDR3 length: 16 residues. The trim removed 0 bases at V and 3 bases at J, leaving 2 bases unmatched. CDR1 is SGDLS, CDR2 YYNGEE, per germline. DNA for the CDR3: TGTGCCAGCAGCGTAGCGCTAGCGGGAGACACCGGGGAGCTGTTTTTT. This gives the protein CASSVALAGDTGELFF.

V is TRBV7-9 and J is TRBJ2-2, with a possible D match to TRBD2 (7 bases). The CDR3 runs 17 residues. Trimming removed 2 bases at V and 5 bases at J, with 18 bases between. Looked up from germline, CDR1 is SEHNR and CDR2 is FQNEAQ (reference sequence). CDR3 protein: CASSLSGAGVSTGELFF. The CDR3 nucleotides are TGTGCCAGCAGCTTATCAGGGGCGGGAGTGTCGACCGGGGAGCTGTTTTTT.

This chain links TRBV5-1 with TRBJ2-7; 15 positions match TRBD2. Germline CDR1 is SGHRS and CDR2 is YFSETQ. V gave up 3 bases and J gave up 0 bases; unmatched junction bases: 7. The CDR3 extends over 18 amino acids. CDR3 bases: TGCGCCAGCAGCTGGGGACTAGCGGGAGGAGGAAGCTCCTACGAGCAGTACTTC. It translates to CASSWGLAGGGSSYEQYF.

A few counts support this clonotype. The chain combines TRBV7-2 with TRBJ2-7; D is ambiguous. The germline V gene encodes CDR1 SGHTA and CDR2 FQGNSA. CDR3 size: 14 residues. V was shortened by 1 base and J by 2 bases, with 9 bases between the two germline ends. CDR3 protein: CASSLVGQAYEQYF. The CDR3 nucleotides read TGTGCCAGCAGCTTAGTTGGGCAGGCCTACGAGCAGTACTTC.